The rows below give T cell receptor beta chains drawn from one sample of a study of blood T cell repertoires in COVID-19. Produced via immunoSEQ multiplex PCR; TCRdb's table is partial and in-frame only. Of some 200,000 clones listed, approximately 83% are singletons. Sample: peripheral blood. Every receptor here comes from an older woman with acute or convalescent COVID-19. Each CDR3 is given with its conserved first and last residue. The D gene is left open where the match is weak. The listing skips clone size in some rows; elsewhere it reads once, few, many or a size class.

J gene,clone size,V gene,D gene,CDR3 DNA,CDR3 protein
TRBJ1-1,.,TRBV5-1,.,TGCGCCAGCAGCTTGGGAGCCTGGACAAACACTGAAGCTTTCTTT,CASSLGAWTNTEAFF
TRBJ1-2,.,TRBV30,.,TGTGCCTGGAGTGTACTAGAGACTTACGGCTACACCTTC,CAWSVLETYGYTF
TRBJ1-1,few,TRBV11-2,.,TGTGCCAGCAGCTTAGTACGGACAGTTAACTATGAAGCTTTCTTT,CASSLVRTVNYEAFF
TRBJ1-3,.,TRBV30,TRBD1,TGTGCCTGGAACAGGGGGACGGGGAACACCATATATTTT,CAWNRGTGNTIYF
TRBJ2-4,.,TRBV6-5,TRBD2,TGTGCCAGCAGTTACTCGCGACTAGCGGGGGTAAACATTCAGTACTTC,CASSYSRLAGVNIQYF
TRBJ2-6,once,TRBV27,TRBD1,TGTGCCAGCAGAGACGGGACAGCACCCACTGGGGCCAACGTCCTGACTTTC,CASRDGTAPTGANVLTF
TRBJ2-3,.,TRBV5-4,TRBD2,TGTGCCAGCAGCGCGGGACTAGCGGGGGGGGAGACGCAGTATTTT,CASSAGLAGGETQYF
TRBJ1-2,once,TRBV5-4,.,TGTGCCAGCAGCTTTCGGGAGCCGTCCCTCTCCTATGGCTACACCTTC,CASSFREPSLSYGYTF
TRBJ2-3,.,TRBV9,.,TGTGCCAGCAGCGTTCCTGGCGGGGACACAGATACGCAGTATTTT,CASSVPGGDTDTQYF
TRBJ1-4,.,TRBV5-1,.,TGCGCCAGCAGAAGAGCCATGGGGGGTTCCGGTGAAAAACTGTTTTTT,CASRRAMGGSGEKLFF
TRBJ2-3,.,TRBV6-6,.,TGTGCCAGCAGTTACTCTAAGAGGGCAGATACGCAGTATTTT,CASSYSKRADTQYF
TRBJ2-5,.,TRBV28,.,TGTGCCAGCAGTTTATCGACAGGCGCCCGGGAGACCCAGTACTTC,CASSLSTGARETQYF
TRBJ1-1,.,TRBV30,.,TGTGCCTGGAGTACCCTGGAGTTGAACACTGAAGCTTTCTTT,CAWSTLELNTEAFF
TRBJ2-6,.,TRBV3-1/TRBV3-2,TRBD1,TGTGCCAGCAGCCAAGTGTGGGACAGGATTTCTCTTTCGCCTGGGGCCAACGTCCTGACTTTC,CASSQVWDRISLSPGANVLTF
TRBJ2-2,.,TRBV11-3,.,TGTGCCAGCAGCCCAGGGAACACCGGGGAGCTGTTTTTT,CASSPGNTGELFF
TRBJ2-7,.,TRBV6-6,TRBD1,TGTGCCAGCAGTTACATTGGACAGGGATTGAACGAGCAGTACTTC,CASSYIGQGLNEQYF
TRBJ2-3,.,TRBV11-3,.,TGTGCCAGCAGCCCGACTCAGGGGACGCAGTATTTT,CASSPTQGTQYF
TRBJ1-4,.,TRBV30,.,TGTGCCTGGAGCGCGGGCTTTCCCCTAAATGAAAAACTGTTTTTT,CAWSAGFPLNEKLFF
TRBJ1-1,once,TRBV6-5,TRBD1,TGTGCCAGCAGCCACGGGCAGGGGGGTGAAGCTTTCTTT,CASSHGQGGEAFF
TRBJ1-2,.,TRBV7-8,.,TGTGCCAGCAGCTTAAATCCAACACCCTCGGGAGACTATGGCTACACCTTC,CASSLNPTPSGDYGYTF
TRBJ2-7,once,TRBV2,.,TGTGCCAGCAGTGAACCCCGGACAGCCGGTATACGCTACTCCTACGAGCAGTACTTC,CASSEPRTAGIRYSYEQYF
TRBJ1-2,few,TRBV7-2,TRBD1,TGTGCCAGCAGCATCCTGACAGGGTTAAATGGCTACACCTTC,CASSILTGLNGYTF
TRBJ2-1,.,TRBV5-4,TRBD1,TGTGCCAGCACGCTTGGGACAGGGAGGTACAATGAGCAGTTCTTC,CASTLGTGRYNEQFF
TRBJ2-1,few,TRBV19,TRBD2,TGTGCCAGGCCCGGGACTAGCGGGGTTTCTCGACAGTCCTACAATGAGCAGTTCTTC,CARPGTSGVSRQSYNEQFF
TRBJ1-2,.,TRBV7-2,.,TGTGCCAGCAGCTTAGCTGTCTCCAACTATGGCTACACCTTC,CASSLAVSNYGYTF
TRBJ2-7,.,TRBV6-1,.,TGTGCCAGCAGTGAAGTGCACAGCGGACTCTACGAGCAGTACTTC,CASSEVHSGLYEQYF
TRBJ1-2,.,TRBV18,.,TGTGCCAGCTCACCTACGGTCTATGGCTACACCTTC,CASSPTVYGYTF
TRBJ2-7,.,TRBV7-9,.,TGTGCCAGCAGCTTAGCACAGAACTCCTACGAGCAGTACTTC,CASSLAQNSYEQYF
TRBJ1-5,.,TRBV18,.,TGTGCCAGCTCACCAATTGGGCCGGGTAGGGAGGTTCAGCCCCAGCATTTT,CASSPIGPGREVQPQHF
TRBJ1-1,.,TRBV5-1,.,TGCGCCAGCAGCTTGACACCCCCGAACACTGAAGCTTTCTTT,CASSLTPPNTEAFF
TRBJ1-2,.,TRBV29-1,.,TGCAGCGTTGAGGTCCCCTCAGAAGGGGACTATGGCTACACCTTC,CSVEVPSEGDYGYTF
TRBJ2-4,once,TRBV2,.,TGTGCCAGCAGTACAGTTCTAGCCAAAAACATTCAGTACTTC,CASSTVLAKNIQYF
TRBJ2-7,.,TRBV3-1/TRBV3-2,TRBD2,TGTGCCAGCAGCCAAGATAGCACTAGCGAGTACGAGCAGTACTTC,CASSQDSTSEYEQYF
TRBJ2-4,.,TRBV10-3,.,TGTGCCATCAGTACCGGGACTGTAGATGCCAAAAACATTCAGTACTTC,CAISTGTVDAKNIQYF
TRBJ1-1,few,TRBV5-5,.,TGTGCCAGCAGCTTGGTGGGGCGCTCTTCTGAAGCTTTCTTT,CASSLVGRSSEAFF